This is a list of T cell receptor beta chains from one sample in a study of beta chain features in type 1 diabetes. Data came from immunoSEQ multiplex PCR; TCRdb stores just in-frame clones and leaves some out. Among 150,000 to 170,000 clones listed, less than 9.5% were seen once. Sequenced: central memory CD4+ T cells from blood. Receptors were obtained from a man between 18 and 35 years old in good health. CDR3s include the opening cysteine and the closing phenylalanine or tryptophan. D genes are given only for firm matches. Size is stated for part of the rows, as once, few or many counts, or as a class when the clone is expanded.

V	J	D	size	CDR3	DNA
TRBV7-2	TRBJ2-7	TRBD2	-	CASSPEGTSGRAGGQYF	TGTGCCAGCAGCCCCGAGGGGACTAGCGGGAGGGCCGGTGGGCAGTACTTC
TRBV2	TRBJ1-6	-	-	CASRNRVLVTESPLHF	TGTGCCAGCAGAAACAGGGTCCTGGTTACCGAATCGCCCCTCCACTTT
TRBV5-1	TRBJ1-6	-	-	CASSSTADGRGTPLHF	TGCGCCAGCAGCTCTACTGCGGACGGCCGGGGGACACCCCTCCACTTT
TRBV4-3	TRBJ2-3	-	-	CASSQDLEGSATDTQYF	TGCGCCAGCAGCCAAGATCTTGAGGGTAGCGCCACAGATACGCAGTATTTT
TRBV30	TRBJ2-3	TRBD2	few	CAWSRAGGGFTQYF	TGTGCCTGGAGCCGAGCGGGGGGAGGATTTACGCAGTATTTT
TRBV2	TRBJ1-5	TRBD1	-	CASSVGQAPGQPQHF	TGTGCCAGCAGTGTTGGACAGGCGCCGGGACAGCCCCAGCATTTT
TRBV5-5	TRBJ1-1	TRBD1	-	CASSFGRGRNTEAFF	TGTGCCAGCAGCTTCGGCAGGGGGCGAAACACTGAAGCTTTCTTT
TRBV11-2	TRBJ2-2	-	-	CASSLGGLLNTGELFF	TGTGCCAGCAGCTTAGGTGGACTACTGAACACCGGGGAGCTGTTTTTT
TRBV9	TRBJ2-6	-	-	CASSVVGGISGANVLTF	TGTGCCAGCAGCGTGGTGGGGGGTATCTCTGGGGCCAACGTCCTGACTTTC
TRBV5-1	TRBJ2-1	-	many	CASSLGFDSYNEQFF	TGCGCCAGCAGCTTGGGTTTCGACAGCTACAATGAGCAGTTCTTC
TRBV5-6	TRBJ2-2	-	-	CASSLIPGGTGELFF	TGTGCCAGCAGCTTGATCCCAGGAGGCACCGGGGAGCTGTTTTTT
TRBV7-2	TRBJ2-3	TRBD2	few	CASSLGGLAADTQYF	TGTGCCAGCAGCTTAGGGGGACTAGCGGCAGATACGCAGTATTTT
TRBV2	TRBJ2-7	-	many	CASSESEQYF	TGTGCCAGCAGTGAGAGCGAGCAGTACTTC
TRBV15	TRBJ2-5	TRBD2	-	CATSREGGNTRRTQYF	TGTGCCACCAGCAGAGAGGGAGGGAACACAAGAAGGACCCAGTACTTC
TRBV7-8	TRBJ1-5	-	few	CASSLAPGTYSNQPQHF	TGTGCCAGCAGCTTAGCCCCGGGTACCTATAGCAATCAGCCCCAGCATTTT
TRBV30	TRBJ2-7	TRBD2	few	CAWRPGGRYEQYF	TGTGCCTGGAGGCCGGGAGGCCGCTACGAGCAGTACTTC